The clone carrying this T cell receptor beta chain was counted between two and nine times. This entry comes from a study of patients and donors after allogeneic stem cell transplantation. A single record per CDR3 protein comes from TCRdb applying MiXCR to the RT-PCR reads. The sample contains about 160,000 distinct CDR3 sequences, 24% of which appear only once. This clonotype was obtained from a human donor who was either an allogeneic HSCT recipient or a stem cell or donor lymphocyte infusion donor (not recorded which). It is not recorded whose cells these are; they may come from a transplant donor. Input material: blood, either unsorted or a sorted T cell fraction (not recorded which).

The CDR3 spells CASSLKLSEAFF. DNA of the CDR3: TGTGCCAGCAGTTTGAAATTGTCTGAAGCTTTCTTT. The V gene is TRBV12-3 or TRBV12-4, the J gene TRBJ1-1; D is undetermined. V lost 3 bases, J lost 6 bases, and 8 bases lay in between. The CDR3 length is 12 residues.